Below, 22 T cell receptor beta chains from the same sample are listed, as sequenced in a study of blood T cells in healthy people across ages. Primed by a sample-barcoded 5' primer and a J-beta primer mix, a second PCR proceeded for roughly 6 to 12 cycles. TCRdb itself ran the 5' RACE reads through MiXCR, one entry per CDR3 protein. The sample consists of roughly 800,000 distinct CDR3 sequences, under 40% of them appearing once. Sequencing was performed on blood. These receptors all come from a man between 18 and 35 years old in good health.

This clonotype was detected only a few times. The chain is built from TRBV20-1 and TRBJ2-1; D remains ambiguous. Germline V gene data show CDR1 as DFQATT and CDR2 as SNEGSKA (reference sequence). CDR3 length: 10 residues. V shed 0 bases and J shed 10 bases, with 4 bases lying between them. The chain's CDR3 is CSARDGEQFF. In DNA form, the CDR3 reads TGCAGTGCTAGAGATGGGGAGCAGTTCTTC.

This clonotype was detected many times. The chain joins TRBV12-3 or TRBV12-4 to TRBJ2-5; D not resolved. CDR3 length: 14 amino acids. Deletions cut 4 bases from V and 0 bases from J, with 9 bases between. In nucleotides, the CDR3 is TGTGCCAGCAGTTATCGGTCCCACCAAGAGACCCAGTACTTC. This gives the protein CASSYRSHQETQYF.

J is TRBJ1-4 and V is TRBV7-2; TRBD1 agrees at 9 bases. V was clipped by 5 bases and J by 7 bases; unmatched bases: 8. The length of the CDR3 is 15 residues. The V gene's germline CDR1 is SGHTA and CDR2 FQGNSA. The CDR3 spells CASSVNRGRGEKLFF. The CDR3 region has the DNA TGTGCCAGCAGCGTGAACAGGGGGCGAGGTGAAAAACTGTTTTTT.

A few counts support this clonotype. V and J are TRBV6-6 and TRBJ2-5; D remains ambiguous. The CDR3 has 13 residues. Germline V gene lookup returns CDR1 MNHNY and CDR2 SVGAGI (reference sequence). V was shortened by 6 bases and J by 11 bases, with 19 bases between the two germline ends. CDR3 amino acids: CASSLPSNREQYF. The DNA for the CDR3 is TGTGCCAGCAGCCTCCCCTCCAATCGTGAGCAGTACTTC.

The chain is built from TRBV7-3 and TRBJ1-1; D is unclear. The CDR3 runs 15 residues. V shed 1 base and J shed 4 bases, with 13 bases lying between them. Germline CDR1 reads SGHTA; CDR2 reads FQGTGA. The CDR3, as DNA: TGTGCCAGCAGCTTAAATCCAGGAGGAACCACTGAAGCTTTCTTT. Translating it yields CASSLNPGGTTEAFF.

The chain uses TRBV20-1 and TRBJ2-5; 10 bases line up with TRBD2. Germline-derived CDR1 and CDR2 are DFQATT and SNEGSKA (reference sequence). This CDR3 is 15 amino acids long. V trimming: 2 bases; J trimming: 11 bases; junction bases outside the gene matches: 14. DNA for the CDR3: TGCAGTGCTAGATTGAGCGGGGGGGTTCTCAATGAGCAGTACTTC. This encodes CSARLSGGVLNEQYF.

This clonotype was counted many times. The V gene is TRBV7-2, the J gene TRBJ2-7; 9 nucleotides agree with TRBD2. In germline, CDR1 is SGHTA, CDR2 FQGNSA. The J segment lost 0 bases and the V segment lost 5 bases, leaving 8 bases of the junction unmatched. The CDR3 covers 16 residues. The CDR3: CASSKLAGRSSYEQYF. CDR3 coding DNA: TGTGCCAGCAGCAAACTAGCGGGTAGGAGCTCCTACGAGCAGTACTTC.

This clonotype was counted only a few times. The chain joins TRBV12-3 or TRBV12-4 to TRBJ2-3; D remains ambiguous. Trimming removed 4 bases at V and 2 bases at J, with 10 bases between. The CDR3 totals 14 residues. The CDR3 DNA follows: TGTGCCAGCAGTTCCGGGCCGTTCACAGATACGCAGTATTTT. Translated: CASSSGPFTDTQYF.

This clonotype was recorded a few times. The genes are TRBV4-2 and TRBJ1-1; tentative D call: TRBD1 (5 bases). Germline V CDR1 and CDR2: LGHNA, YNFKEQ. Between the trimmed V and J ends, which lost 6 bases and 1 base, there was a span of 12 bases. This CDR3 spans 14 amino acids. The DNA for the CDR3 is TGTGCCAGCAGAGAGCAGGGCAGGAACACTGAAGCTTTCTTT. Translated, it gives CASREQGRNTEAFF.

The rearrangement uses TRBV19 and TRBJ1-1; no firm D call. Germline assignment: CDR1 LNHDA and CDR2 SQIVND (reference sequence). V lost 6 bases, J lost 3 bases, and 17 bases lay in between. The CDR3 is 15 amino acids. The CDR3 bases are TGTGCCAGTAGGCCGCCGGGTAGAGTGTACACTGAAGCTTTCTTT. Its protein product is CASRPPGRVYTEAFF.

CDR3 DNA: TGTGCCAGCAGCTTATTGGGCGGGGGGTCCCACAATGAGCAGTACTTC. Translated, it gives CASSLLGGGSHNEQYF. V usage is TRBV11-2 and J usage is TRBJ2-1, with 8 bases identical to TRBD2. The end of the DNA aligns better with TRBJ2-7, so the J call may be wrong. Germline V lookup: CDR1 SGHAT, CDR2 FQNNGV. The length of the CDR3 is 16 residues.

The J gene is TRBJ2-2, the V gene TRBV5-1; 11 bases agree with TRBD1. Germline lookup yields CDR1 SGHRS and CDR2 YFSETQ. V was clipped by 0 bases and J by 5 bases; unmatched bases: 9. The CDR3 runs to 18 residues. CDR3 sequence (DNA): TGCGCCAGCAGCTTGGTCCGAGGACAGGGGGCTAGAACCGGGGAGCTGTTTTTT. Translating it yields CASSLVRGQGARTGELFF. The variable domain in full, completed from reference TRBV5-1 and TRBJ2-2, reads KAGVTQTPRYLIKTRGQQVTLSCSPISGHRSVSWYQQTPGQGLQFLFEYFSETQRNKGNFPGRFSGRQFSNSRSEMNVSTLELGDSALYLCASSLVRGQGARTGELFFGEGSRLTVL.

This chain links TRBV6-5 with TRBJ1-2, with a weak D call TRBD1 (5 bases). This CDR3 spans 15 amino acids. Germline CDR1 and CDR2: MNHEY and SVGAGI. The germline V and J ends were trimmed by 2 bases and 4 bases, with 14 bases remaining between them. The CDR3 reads CASSYRDGSRYGYTF. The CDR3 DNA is TGTGCCAGCAGTTACCGGGACGGGTCCCGCTATGGCTACACCTTC.

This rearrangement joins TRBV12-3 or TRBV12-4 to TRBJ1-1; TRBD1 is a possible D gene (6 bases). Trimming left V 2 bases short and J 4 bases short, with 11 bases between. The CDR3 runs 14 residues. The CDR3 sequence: CASSLQGIGTEAFF. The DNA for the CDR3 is TGTGCCAGCAGTTTACAGGGGATTGGCACTGAAGCTTTCTTT.

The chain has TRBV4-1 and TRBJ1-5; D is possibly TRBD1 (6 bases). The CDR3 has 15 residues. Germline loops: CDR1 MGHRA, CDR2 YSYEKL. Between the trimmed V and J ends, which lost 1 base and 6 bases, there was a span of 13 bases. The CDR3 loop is CASSQAQGLGQPQHF. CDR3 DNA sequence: TGCGCCAGCAGCCAAGCCCAGGGGCTTGGTCAGCCCCAGCATTTT.

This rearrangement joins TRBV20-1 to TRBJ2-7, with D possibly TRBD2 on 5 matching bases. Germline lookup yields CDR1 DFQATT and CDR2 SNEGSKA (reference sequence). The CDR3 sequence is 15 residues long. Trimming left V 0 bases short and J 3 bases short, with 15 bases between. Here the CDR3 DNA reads TGCAGTGCTAGAGATGACGCGGGCTCAAACTACGAGCAGTACTTC. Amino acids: CSARDDAGSNYEQYF.

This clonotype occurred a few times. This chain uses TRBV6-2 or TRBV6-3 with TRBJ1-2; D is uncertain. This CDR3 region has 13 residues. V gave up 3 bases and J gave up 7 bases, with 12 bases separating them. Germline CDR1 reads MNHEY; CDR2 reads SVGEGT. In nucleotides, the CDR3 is TGTGCCAGCAGTTATAAGGTTCGTGGTGGCTACACCTTC. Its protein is CASSYKVRGGYTF.

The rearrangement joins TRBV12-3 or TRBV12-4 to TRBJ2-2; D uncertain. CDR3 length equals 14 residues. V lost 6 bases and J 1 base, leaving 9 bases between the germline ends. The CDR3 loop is CASSPPKNTGELFF. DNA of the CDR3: TGTGCCAGCAGCCCTCCTAAGAACACCGGGGAGCTGTTTTTT.

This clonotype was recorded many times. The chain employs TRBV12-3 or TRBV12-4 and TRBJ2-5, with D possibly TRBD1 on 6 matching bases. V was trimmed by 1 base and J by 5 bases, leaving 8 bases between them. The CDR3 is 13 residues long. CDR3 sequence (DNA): TGTGCCAGCAGTTTAGGACAGGCGGAGACCCAGTACTTC. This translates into CASSLGQAETQYF.

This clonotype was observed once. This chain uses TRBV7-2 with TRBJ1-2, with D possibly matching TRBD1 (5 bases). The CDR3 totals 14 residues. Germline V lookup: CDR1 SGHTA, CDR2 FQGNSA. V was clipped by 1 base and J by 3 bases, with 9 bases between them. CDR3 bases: TGTGCCAGCAGCTTAGAGGGGAGGGACTATGGCTACACCTTC. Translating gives CASSLEGRDYGYTF.

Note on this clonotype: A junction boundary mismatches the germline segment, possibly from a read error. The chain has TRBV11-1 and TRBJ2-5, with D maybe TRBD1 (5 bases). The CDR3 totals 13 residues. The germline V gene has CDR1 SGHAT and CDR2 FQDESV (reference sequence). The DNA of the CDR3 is TGTGCCAGCAGCCTCGACAGAGAAGAGGCCCAGTACTTC. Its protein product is CASSLDREEAQYF.

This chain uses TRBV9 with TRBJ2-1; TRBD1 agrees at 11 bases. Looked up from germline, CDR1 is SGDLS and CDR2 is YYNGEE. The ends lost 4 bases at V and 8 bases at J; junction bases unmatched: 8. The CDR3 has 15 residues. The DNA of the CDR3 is TGTGCCAGCAGCCCACCGGGACAGGGGGTGCATGAGCAGTTCTTC. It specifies CASSPPGQGVHEQFF.